These T cell receptor beta chains were read from a single sample in a study of identical twins. MiXCR, applied by TCRdb to the 5' RACE reads, yields one record per CDR3 protein. The repertoire holds around 1.7 million distinct CDR3 sequences, with around 29% as singletons. The sequencing sample was made of cord blood. The receptors were gathered from a newborn girl in good health. Each CDR3 is given without its conserved first and last residue.

TRBV20-1	SARGGTPLHEQY
TRBV5-1	ASSPWAGQDTDTQY
TRBV7-2	ASSLGGSQPQH
TRBV7-2	ASSLEGVVDEQY
TRBV30	AWSRTGTGGIEQY
TRBV6-1	ASSEGVSGYEQF
TRBV28	ASSRHRGGDIQY
TRBV5-1	ASSPRIGQGDTDTQY
TRBV9	ASSFGGHSNTGELF
TRBV4-2	ASSHGGSNEQF
TRBV7-9	TSSRLTLGRGETQY
TRBV5-1	ASSTTNVHQGGGYT
TRBV24-1	ATSAPSGRSNEQF
TRBV6-6	ASSYLGQGFQPQH
TRBV10-3	AISRRDSTDTQY
TRBV2	ASSEARDEQY
TRBV3-1	ASSQGTLSSYNEQF
TRBV12-3/TRBV12-4	ASSLHPLNSPLH
TRBV6-2/TRBV6-3	AGSYLDPNEQY
TRBV5-1	ASMDPTNDGYT
TRBV18	ASSPIPSYEQY
TRBV5-6	ASSFTSGSRDTQY
TRBV28	ASSLWVTHNEQF
TRBV10-3	AISESQFDEQF
TRBV7-2	ASSLGGQANQPQH
TRBV27	ASSSLGGANVLT
TRBV19	ASNPRYSGELF
TRBV20-1	SARLAHNNEQF
TRBV4-1	ASSQAWTVTDTQY
TRBV28	ASSPTSTVNTGELF
TRBV5-4	ASSFGLVDTDTQY
TRBV12-3/TRBV12-4	ASSFWVGANVLT
TRBV25-1	ASSEYQRDVRETQY
TRBV10-3	AISRTGGNLGYT
TRBV12-3/TRBV12-4	ASSLVLLAGYNEQY
TRBV25-1	ASSDWDLHEQY
TRBV28	ASGQGLYEQY
TRBV9	ASSATFRLAGATDTQY
TRBV20-1	SASRLAGPSYNEQY
TRBV3-1	ASSWDPADTQY
TRBV15	ATSTRLAGDNEQF
TRBV28	ASSLIYRATYEQY
TRBV14	ASSQDYYRGLTDTQY
TRBV5-1	ASSLYRAGGSYEQY
TRBV12-5	ASGPGLMGEAF
TRBV7-2	ASSLVGGIFYNEQF
TRBV11-1	ASSPTHVTDTQY
TRBV5-1	ASSLDPRANYGYT
TRBV6-5	ASRPRETPYNEQY
TRBV20-1	SDGDRGLRPQH
TRBV2	ASGMWVSGSQETQY
TRBV10-3	AIGPGQGTEKLF
TRBV30	AWSPGPGRTDTQY
TRBV28	ASSFLKVTTYNSPLH
TRBV6-5	ASSYHRGGRDTQY
TRBV9	ASSPRTGARTEAF
TRBV7-2	ASSLSWGASTDTQY
TRBV4-1	ASSQGEGWPEAF
TRBV6-1	ASRVDGTSDEQY
TRBV20-1	SARPQSQPQH